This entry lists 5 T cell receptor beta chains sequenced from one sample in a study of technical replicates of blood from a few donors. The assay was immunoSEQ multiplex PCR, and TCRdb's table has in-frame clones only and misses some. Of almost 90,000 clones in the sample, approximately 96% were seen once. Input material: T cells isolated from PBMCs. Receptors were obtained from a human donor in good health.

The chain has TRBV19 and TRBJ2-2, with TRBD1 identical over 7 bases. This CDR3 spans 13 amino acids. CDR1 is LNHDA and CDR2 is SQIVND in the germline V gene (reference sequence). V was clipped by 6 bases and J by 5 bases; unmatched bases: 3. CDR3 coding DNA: TGTGCCAGTAGCATACAGGGGACCGGGGAGCTGTTTTTT. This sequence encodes CASSIQGTGELFF. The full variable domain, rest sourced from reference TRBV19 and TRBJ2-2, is DGGITQSPKYLFRKEGQNVTLSCEQNLNHDAMYWYRQDPGQGLRLIYYSQIVNDFQKGDIAEGYSVSREKKESFPLTVTSAQKNPTAFYLCASSIQGTGELFFGEGSRLTVL.

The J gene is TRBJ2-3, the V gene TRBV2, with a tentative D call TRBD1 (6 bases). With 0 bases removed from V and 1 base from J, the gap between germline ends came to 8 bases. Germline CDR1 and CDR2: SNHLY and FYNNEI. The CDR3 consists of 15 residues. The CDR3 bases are TGTGCCAGCAGTGAAGCGGGGGCCGGCACAGATACGCAGTATTTT. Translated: CASSEAGAGTDTQYF.

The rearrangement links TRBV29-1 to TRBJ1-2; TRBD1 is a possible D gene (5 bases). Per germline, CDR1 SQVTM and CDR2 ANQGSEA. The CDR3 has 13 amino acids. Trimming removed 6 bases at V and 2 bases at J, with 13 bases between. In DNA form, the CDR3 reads TGCAGCGTCCTGGACAAGTCCAACTATGGCTACACCTTC. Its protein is CSVLDKSNYGYTF.

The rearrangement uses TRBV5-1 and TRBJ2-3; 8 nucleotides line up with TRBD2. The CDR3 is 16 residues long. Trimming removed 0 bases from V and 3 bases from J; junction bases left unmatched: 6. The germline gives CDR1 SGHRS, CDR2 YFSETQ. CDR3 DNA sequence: TGCGCCAGCAGCTTGGGCGTTCGGGGGGGTACAGATACGCAGTATTTT. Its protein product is CASSLGVRGGTDTQYF.

This CDR3 is CASSSTGGINTGELFF. CDR3 in DNA: TGTGCCAGCAGCTCGACAGGGGGCATCAACACCGGGGAGCTGTTTTTT. The chain has TRBV11-2 and TRBJ2-2, with 10 bases that match TRBD1. V lost 4 bases to trimming and J lost 2 bases; unmatched junction nucleotides: 4. The length of the CDR3 is 16 residues. In germline, CDR1 is SGHAT, CDR2 FQNNGV. The full variable domain, with the rest looked up from reference TRBV11-2 and TRBJ2-2, is EAGVAQSPRYKIIEKRQSVAFWCNPISGHATLYWYQQILGQGPKLLIQFQNNGVVDDSQLPKDRFSAERLKGVDSTLKIQPAKLEDSAVYLCASSSTGGINTGELFFGEGSRLTVL.